This is a list of T cell receptor beta chains from one sample in a study of cytomegalovirus exposure and HLA in healthy donors. The assay was immunoSEQ multiplex PCR, and TCRdb's table has in-frame clones only and misses some. The sample has fewer than 200,000 clones; 70% to 80% are singletons. The sequenced sample consisted of PBMCs. Receptors originate from a man aged 25 to 45 in good health and CMV-seronegative. The CDR3 runs from the conserved cysteine through the conserved F or W. A D gene is named only where the DNA matches it firmly. Rows give clone size only sometimes, using once, few, many, or a class for an expanded clone.

v_call	clone_size	d_call	j_call	cdr3_nt	cdr3_aa
TRBV28	NA	NA	TRBJ2-7	TGTGCCAGCACCGCGGCACCGCTCTCCTACGAGCAGTACTTC	CASTAAPLSYEQYF
TRBV11-3	NA	TRBD2	TRBJ2-7	TGTGCCAGCAGCTTAGGGGGACTAAGCGAGCAGTACTTC	CASSLGGLSEQYF
TRBV4-3	few	NA	TRBJ1-2	TGCGCCAGCAGCCAAGATATACTCTATGGCTACACCTTC	CASSQDILYGYTF
TRBV5-6	NA	TRBD2	TRBJ2-7	TGTGCCAGCAGCTGGATCGGTAGCGGGATATACGAGCAGTACTTC	CASSWIGSGIYEQYF
TRBV29-1	NA	TRBD1	TRBJ1-6	TGCAGCGCCCGACAGGGACGGTTTTCACCCCTCCACTTT	CSARQGRFSPLHF
TRBV7-2	once	TRBD2	TRBJ2-5	TGTGCCAGCAGCTTACAGGGCTGGGGGGGCCAAGAGACCCAGTACTTC	CASSLQGWGGQETQYF
TRBV11-3	few	TRBD2	TRBJ2-5	TGTGCCAGCAGCTCCGGACTAGCGGCAGAAGAGACCCAGTACTTC	CASSSGLAAEETQYF
TRBV7-3	NA	TRBD2	TRBJ2-2	TGTGCCAGCAGCTTAGTCGGCGGGGGGGTTGTCGGGGAGCTGTTTTTT	CASSLVGGGVVGELFF
TRBV7-2	NA	NA	TRBJ2-5	TGTGCCAGCAGTGCGGGGATGGGGAGGACCCAGTACTTC	CASSAGMGRTQYF
TRBV2	few	TRBD1	TRBJ2-2	TGTGCCAGCAGCCGTACATTACAGGGGTCAAACACCGGGGAGCTGTTTTTT	CASSRTLQGSNTGELFF
TRBV4-1	NA	NA	TRBJ1-4	TGCGCCAGCAGCCAGACGGGACTCCTTAATGAAAAACTGTTTTTT	CASSQTGLLNEKLFF
TRBV7-9	NA	TRBD1	TRBJ1-5	TGTGCCAGCAGCTTAGCGGGACAGGGCAATCAGCCCCAGCATTTT	CASSLAGQGNQPQHF
TRBV28	NA	TRBD2	TRBJ2-7	TGTGCCAGCAGCCTCCGGGGACTAGCGGGAGCCTACGAGCAGTACTTC	CASSLRGLAGAYEQYF
TRBV7-3	NA	NA	TRBJ2-7	TGTGCCAGCAGCGCAAAGGGACGGGGGTCCTACGAGCAGTACTTC	CASSAKGRGSYEQYF
TRBV5-1	NA	TRBD1	TRBJ2-3	TGCGCCAGCAGCCGTCGATCGGACAGGGGCACAGATACGCAGTATTTT	CASSRRSDRGTDTQYF
TRBV7-2	NA	NA	TRBJ2-2	TGTGCCAGCAGCTTTCACAGCGGCACCGGGGAGCTGTTTTTT	CASSFHSGTGELFF
TRBV28	NA	NA	TRBJ1-1	TGTGCCAGCAGTTCCCCGAGGCAGGGGATGGGCACTGAAGCTTTCTTT	CASSSPRQGMGTEAFF
TRBV7-9	NA	TRBD1	TRBJ1-5	TGTGCCAGCAGCTCTGGGACAGGGGCGCCCCAGCATTTT	CASSSGTGAPQHF
TRBV5-1	NA	NA	TRBJ2-3	TGCGCCAGCAGCACGGGCGCGCTCGCGGGAAGCACAGATACGCAGTATTTT	CASSTGALAGSTDTQYF
TRBV28	NA	NA	TRBJ1-1	TGTGCCAGCCGATCGGGGGGGGTGCACACTGAAGCTTTCTTT	CASRSGGVHTEAFF
TRBV5-4	NA	NA	TRBJ1-2	TGTGCCAGCAGCCCCTCCACGAAAGGGAGTGGCTACACCTTC	CASSPSTKGSGYTF
TRBV7-7	NA	NA	TRBJ2-2	TGTGCTGCCACCCAGTATGGCACCGGGGAGCTGTTTTTT	CAATQYGTGELFF
TRBV7-9	NA	NA	TRBJ2-7	TGTGCCAGCAGCTTACCGACACTCTCCTACGAGCAGTACTTC	CASSLPTLSYEQYF
TRBV10-3	NA	NA	TRBJ2-7	TGTGCCATCAGTGGGCAGGGGGGCTACGAGCAGTACTTC	CAISGQGGYEQYF
TRBV25-1	NA	NA	TRBJ1-1	TGTGCCAGCAGTTTAACGGGAACAGGGTTCGCTGAAGCTTTCTTT	CASSLTGTGFAEAFF
TRBV6-5	NA	NA	TRBJ1-5	TGTGCCAGCAGTTATGACGCCGGCGGTCAGCCCCAGCATTTT	CASSYDAGGQPQHF
TRBV30	NA	NA	TRBJ2-3	TGTGCCTGGAGTGATGAGCTTGGCACAGATACGCAGTATTTT	CAWSDELGTDTQYF
TRBV30	NA	TRBD1	TRBJ2-7	TGTGCCTGGAGTGGGGGGACAGCCACCGGTCAATACGAGCAGTACTTC	CAWSGGTATGQYEQYF
TRBV9	NA	TRBD2	TRBJ2-5	TGTGCCAGCAGCCCAACTAGCGGGGGAGCCCAAGAGACCCAGTACTTC	CASSPTSGGAQETQYF
TRBV4-1	NA	NA	TRBJ2-7	TGCGCCAGCAGCCAAGATGCGACTGTCGACCGGGCCTACGAGCAGTACTTC	CASSQDATVDRAYEQYF
TRBV18	NA	NA	TRBJ1-4	TGTGCCAGCTCACCAACGCGGGATGAAAAACTGTTTTTT	CASSPTRDEKLFF
TRBV9	NA	NA	TRBJ2-2	TGTGCCAGCAGAGGCGGGCGGACCGGGGAGCTGTTTTTT	CASRGGRTGELFF
TRBV18	NA	TRBD1	TRBJ2-7	TGTGCCAGCTCACCTGGGACAGGGACCGAGCAGTACTTC	CASSPGTGTEQYF
TRBV7-9	NA	NA	TRBJ1-5	TGTGCCAGCAGCCCGTGGGGGGCGGGGGACAATCAGCCCCAGCATTTT	CASSPWGAGDNQPQHF
TRBV11-2	NA	NA	TRBJ2-3	TGTGCCAGCAGCCCCGGTGGTACGCAGTATTTT	CASSPGGTQYF
TRBV7-8	NA	NA	TRBJ1-1	TGTGCCAGCAGCTCTCAGGGACTGGGGGACACTGAAGCTTTCTTT	CASSSQGLGDTEAFF
TRBV23-1	NA	NA	TRBJ2-1	TGCGCCAGCAGTCACCCCCAAGGGGCGGGACTCTACAATGAGCAGTTCTTC	CASSHPQGAGLYNEQFF
TRBV5-6	NA	NA	TRBJ2-7	TGTGCCAGCAGCTTGACGACAGGAAAATACGAGCAGTACTTC	CASSLTTGKYEQYF
TRBV7-2	NA	NA	TRBJ2-1	TGTGCCAGCAGCCCGCAGGGTGACGCGGTGGGGCAGTTCTTC	CASSPQGDAVGQFF
TRBV7-2	NA	TRBD2	TRBJ2-3	TGTGCCAGTGCCCCCGGGGGGTTGTCAGATACGCAGTATTTT	CASAPGGLSDTQYF
TRBV5-1	NA	NA	TRBJ1-4	TGCGCCAGCAGCTCCCTTGGGGGGTTCGAAAAACTGTTTTTT	CASSSLGGFEKLFF
TRBV7-9	NA	NA	TRBJ2-7	TGTGCCAGCAGCTTCGGACAGACCGCTGGCGAGCAGTACTTC	CASSFGQTAGEQYF
TRBV5-8	NA	NA	TRBJ2-4	TGTGCCAGCAGCTTGGCCCGGTTC	CASSLARF
TRBV2	NA	TRBD1	TRBJ1-1	TGTGCCAGCCTGAAACGAGGGCAGGGGGATGAAGCTTTCTTT	CASLKRGQGDEAFF
TRBV9	NA	NA	TRBJ1-4	TGTGCCAGCAGCGTAGGGTCGAAAGGGAGGAATGAAAAACTGTTTTTT	CASSVGSKGRNEKLFF
TRBV6-5	NA	TRBD1	TRBJ2-7	TGTGCCAGCAGTGGTTCGGGACAGGGGGCGTTCGAGCAGTACTTC	CASSGSGQGAFEQYF
TRBV7-2	NA	NA	TRBJ2-7	TGTGCCAGCAGCTTTACAGGGAACGAGCAGTACTTC	CASSFTGNEQYF
TRBV6-6	NA	TRBD1	TRBJ2-7	TGTGCCAGCAGTCCTCGACAGGGCGTCTACGAGCAGTACTTC	CASSPRQGVYEQYF
TRBV19	NA	TRBD2	TRBJ2-5	TGTGCCAGTAGTATAGCACTAGCGGGAGGGGGTGAGACCCAGTACTTC	CASSIALAGGGETQYF
TRBV4-3	NA	NA	TRBJ2-1	TGCGCCAGCAGCCAAGATCAGCGGGCGGTTCACAATGAGCAGTTCTTC	CASSQDQRAVHNEQFF
TRBV5-1	NA	TRBD1	TRBJ2-7	TGCGCCAGCAGCCCCGGGACAGGGGTCAACGAGCAGTACTTC	CASSPGTGVNEQYF
TRBV25-1	NA	NA	TRBJ1-2	TGTGCCAGCAGTGCCACAAACAGGGTATTAGGCTACACCTTC	CASSATNRVLGYTF
TRBV19	NA	NA	TRBJ2-7	TGTGCCAGTAGTGTAGGGGGAGCCTACGAGCAGTACTTC	CASSVGGAYEQYF
TRBV28	NA	TRBD1	TRBJ1-5	TGTGCCAGCAGCCTCGGACAGGGGGTTAATCAGCCCCAGCATTTT	CASSLGQGVNQPQHF
TRBV5-1	NA	TRBD1	TRBJ1-1	TGCGCCAGCAGCCCCGGACAGGGGAACACTGAAGCTTTCTTT	CASSPGQGNTEAFF
TRBV28	NA	NA	TRBJ1-1	TGTGCAAGTGAAGTTTCAGGGCGTGGAGACACTGAAGCTTTCTTT	CASEVSGRGDTEAFF
TRBV11-1	NA	NA	TRBJ2-7	TGTGCCAGCAGCCGGGATTTGTACGAGCAGTACTTC	CASSRDLYEQYF
TRBV7-2	NA	TRBD1	TRBJ2-3	TGTGCCAGCAGCCGGGACAGACCTAGCACAGATACGCAGTATTTT	CASSRDRPSTDTQYF
TRBV5-1	NA	NA	TRBJ2-1	TGCGCCAGCAGAACGGACAGAACATACAATGAGCAGTTCTTC	CASRTDRTYNEQFF
TRBV6-1	NA	TRBD1	TRBJ1-3	TGTGCCAGCAGTGTACAGGGGAGTGGAAACACCATATATTTT	CASSVQGSGNTIYF